The 4 T cell receptor beta chains in this list originate from one sample, sequenced in a study of blood T cell repertoires in COVID-19. The data were produced by immunoSEQ multiplex PCR, yet TCRdb's version contains in-frame clones alone and is incomplete. Of a few hundred thousand clones listed, 70% to 90% are singletons. The sequenced sample consisted of peripheral blood. The receptors shown here come from a woman in her 30s who had recovered from COVID-19.

The chain is built from TRBV27 and TRBJ2-7; weak D call: TRBD2 (5 bases). This CDR3 is 12 amino acids long. The germline gives CDR1 MNHEY, CDR2 SMNVEV (reference sequence). V lost 8 bases to trimming and J lost 5 bases, with 13 bases between them. In DNA form, the CDR3 reads TGTGCCAGCGGACTTAAGGTTAACGAGCAGTACTTC. Amino acid sequence: CASGLKVNEQYF.

The gene calls are TRBV3-1 (or the pseudogene TRBV3-2) and TRBJ2-3, with 7 bases identical to TRBD1. Trimming took 0 bases from V and 8 from J; bases not matched to a gene: 8. CDR1 and CDR2 from the germline V gene are LGHDT and YNNKEL (reference sequence). This CDR3 region has 15 residues. The CDR3 DNA is TGTGCCAGCAGCCAAGACCTTTTACAGGGGACTACGCAGTATTTT. Protein sequence: CASSQDLLQGTTQYF.

This chain uses TRBV27 with TRBJ2-7; 7 nucleotides align to TRBD1. CDR1 is MNHEY and CDR2 is SMNVEV in the germline V gene (reference sequence). V was pared by 10 bases and J by 5 bases, with 14 bases of the junction left unmatched. The CDR3 totals 14 residues. DNA of the CDR3: TGTGCCACCTCCTTTACAGGGGCCCAACACGAGCAGTACTTC. It codes for CATSFTGAQHEQYF.

V and J are TRBV2 and TRBJ2-5, with 9 bases fitting TRBD2. CDR3 length equals 15 residues. The J segment lost 5 bases and the V segment lost 3 bases, leaving 7 bases of the junction unmatched. In germline, CDR1 is SNHLY, CDR2 FYNNEI. DNA for the CDR3: TGTGCCAGCAGTGATCGTAGCGGGAGAGGTGAGACCCAGTACTTC. Its protein is CASSDRSGRGETQYF.